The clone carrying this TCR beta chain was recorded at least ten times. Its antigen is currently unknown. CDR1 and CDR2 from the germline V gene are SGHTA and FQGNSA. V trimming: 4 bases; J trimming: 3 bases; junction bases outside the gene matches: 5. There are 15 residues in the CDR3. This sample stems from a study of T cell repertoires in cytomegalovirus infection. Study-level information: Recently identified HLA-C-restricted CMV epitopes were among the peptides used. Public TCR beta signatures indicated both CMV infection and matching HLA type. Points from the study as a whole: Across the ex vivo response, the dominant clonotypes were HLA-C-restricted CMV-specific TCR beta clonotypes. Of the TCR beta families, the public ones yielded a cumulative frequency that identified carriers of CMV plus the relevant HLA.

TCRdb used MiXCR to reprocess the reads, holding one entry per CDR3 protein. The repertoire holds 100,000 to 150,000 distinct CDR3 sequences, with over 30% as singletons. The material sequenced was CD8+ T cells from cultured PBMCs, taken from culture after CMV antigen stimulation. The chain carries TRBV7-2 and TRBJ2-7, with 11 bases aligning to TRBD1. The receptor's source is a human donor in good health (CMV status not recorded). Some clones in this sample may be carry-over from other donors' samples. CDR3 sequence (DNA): TGTGCCAGCAGCTCTACCGGGACAGGGGGCTACGAGCAGTACTTC. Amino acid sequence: CASSSTGTGGYEQYF.